This T cell receptor beta chain was retrieved from a study of blood T cell repertoires in COVID-19. The V end lost 3 bases, the J end lost 6 bases, and 12 bases lay between the germline ends. This CDR3 region has 13 residues. Looked up from germline, CDR1 is LNHDA and CDR2 is SQIVND (reference sequence). The table came from immunoSEQ multiplex PCR; TCRdb's copy has only in-frame clones and leaves some out. The data contain some 150,000 clones, roughly 82% of them seen just once; the ten biggest clones take up over 7.5%. Sequencing used peripheral blood. The chain couples TRBV19 to TRBJ2-7; possibly TRBD1 for D (5 bases). The TCR comes from a woman aged 70-85 years with acute or convalescent COVID-19. The CDR3 region has the DNA TGTGCCAGTAGTATGGGCAGACAGAGCGAGCAGTACTTC. Translation: CASSMGRQSEQYF.